The next 20 T cell receptor beta chains were all read from a single sample in a study of cytomegalovirus exposure and HLA in healthy donors. Use of 60 Vbeta and 13 Jbeta primers characterized the PCR. Sequenced by immunoSEQ multiplex PCR; TCRdb stores in-frame clones only, minus some. The sample carries 160,000 or so clones, roughly 82% recorded once. Sequenced: PBMCs. The receptors come from a man aged 50-60 years in good health and CMV-seropositive.

This chain links TRBV11-1 with TRBJ2-1; unclear D gene. V shed 5 bases and J shed 8 bases, with 10 bases lying between them. Germline V gene sequence: CDR1 SGHAT, CDR2 FQDESV (reference sequence). The length of the CDR3 is 12 residues. The DNA for the CDR3 is TGTGCCAGCAGCCTCCTCCGGGATGAGCAGTTCTTC. This codes for CASSLLRDEQFF.

The V call is TRBV10-1, the J call TRBJ1-2, with 12 bases aligning to TRBD1. The V segment lost 6 bases and the J segment 4 bases; nucleotides outside the gene matches: 12. From germline, CDR1 is WNHNN and CDR2 SYGVQD (reference sequence). The CDR3 is 17 residues long. DNA of the CDR3: TGCGCCAGCAGGGCAGGGACAGGGGGCGCTGGGGTCTATGGCTACACCTTC. It translates to CASRAGTGGAGVYGYTF.

The chain joins TRBV7-3 to TRBJ2-1, with 8 positions matching TRBD2. The length of the CDR3 is 14 residues. J lost 9 bases, V lost 6 bases, and 10 bases had no gene match. Germline lookup yields CDR1 SGHTA and CDR2 FQGTGA. Here the CDR3 reads CASSSGLDPSEQFF. In DNA, the CDR3 is TGTGCCAGCAGTTCGGGACTAGATCCTTCTGAGCAGTTCTTC.

The chain joins TRBV6-5 to TRBJ1-1; D remains unclear. V shed 6 bases and J shed 1 base, with 9 bases lying between them. CDR3 size: 13 residues. Germline V gene data show CDR1 as MNHEY and CDR2 as SVGAGI. The CDR3 reads CASSRGRNTEAFF. CDR3 coding DNA: TGTGCCAGCAGCCGAGGGAGGAACACTGAAGCTTTCTTT.

The rearrangement joins TRBV7-9 to TRBJ1-3; a weak D match, TRBD1 (6 bases). Germline lookup yields CDR1 SEHNR and CDR2 FQNEAQ (reference sequence). The germline V and J ends were trimmed by 3 bases and 7 bases, with 13 bases remaining between them. The CDR3 loop spans 14 amino acids. The chain's CDR3 is CASSFHREDNTIYF. Written as DNA, the CDR3 is TGTGCCAGCAGCTTTCACAGGGAAGATAACACCATATATTTT.

V is TRBV6-5 and J is TRBJ2-3; no firm D call. The CDR3 contains 16 residues. Germline values: CDR1 MNHEY, CDR2 SVGAGI. The V end was cut by 0 bases, the J end by 2 bases, with 12 bases between. Here the CDR3 DNA reads TGTGCCAGCAGTTACTCTTCAGGTGAATTCACAGATACGCAGTATTTT. The encoded protein is CASSYSSGEFTDTQYF.

The chain couples TRBV5-1 to TRBJ2-7; 7 bases map to TRBD1. Per the germline V gene, CDR1 is SGHRS and CDR2 is YFSETQ. The trim removed 6 bases at V and 1 base at J, leaving 7 bases unmatched. There are 14 residues in the CDR3. CDR3 loop: CASTPRTGSYEQYF. In DNA form, the CDR3 reads TGCGCCAGCACTCCAAGGACAGGTTCCTACGAGCAGTACTTC.

This clone was seen a few times. This chain joins TRBV5-1 and TRBJ2-7, with D perhaps TRBD2 (5 bases). Germline V lookup: CDR1 SGHRS, CDR2 YFSETQ. Trimming took off 2 bases at V and 1 base at J, with 7 bases between the two ends. This CDR3 contains 13 residues. Here the CDR3 DNA reads TGCGCCAGCAGCTTCGGGGTATCCTACGAGCAGTACTTC. It translates to CASSFGVSYEQYF.

In this sample, this clone turned up a few times. The CDR3 DNA reads as TGTGCCAGCAGTTACTCGAGACAGGGGATAAACCCTGAAGCTTTCTTT. This sequence encodes CASSYSRQGINPEAFF. This chain connects TRBV6-5 to TRBJ1-1; 8 nucleotides match TRBD1. CDR3 length equals 16 residues. The V and J ends lost 0 bases and 6 bases, in that order; junction bases with no gene match: 9. Germline V gene data show CDR1 as MNHEY and CDR2 as SVGAGI.

The gene calls are TRBV30 and TRBJ2-3, with a tentative D call TRBD2 (6 bases). CDR3 length: 14 residues. With 5 bases removed from V and 4 bases from J, the gap between germline ends came to 16 bases. CDR1 and CDR2 (germline): GTSNPN, SVGIG (reference sequence). The CDR3: CAWRDSRGADTQYF. The DNA of the CDR3 is TGTGCCTGGCGGGACTCGAGAGGGGCAGATACGCAGTATTTT.

The chain recombines TRBV2 with TRBJ2-6, with TRBD1 matching over 8 bases. After removal of 9 bases from V and 0 bases from J, the junction contained 7 bases not matched to a gene. The CDR3 runs 16 residues. CDR1 and CDR2 from the germline V gene are SNHLY and FYNNEI. The CDR3 nucleotides are TGTGCCAGGGACAGGGAGTCACCCTCTGGGGCCAACGTCCTGACTTTC. Translating gives CARDRESPSGANVLTF.

This clone was seen once. J is TRBJ2-2 and V is TRBV9; TRBD1 is a possible D gene (5 bases). CDR1 is SGDLS and CDR2 is YYNGEE in the germline V gene. The CDR3 length is 17 residues. V gave up 3 bases and J gave up 1 base, with 16 bases separating them. The CDR3, as DNA: TGTGCCAGCAGCGCTCGAGGATGGGGCGTGAACACCGGGGAGCTGTTTTTT. As protein: CASSARGWGVNTGELFF. Full variable domain (rest looked up from reference TRBV9 and TRBJ2-2): DSGVTQTPKHLITATGQRVTLRCSPRSGDLSVYWYQQSLDQGLQFLIQYYNGEERAKGNILERFSAQQFPDLHSELNLSSLELGDSALYFCASSARGWGVNTGELFFGEGSRLTVL.

The chain has TRBV5-8 and TRBJ1-4; TRBD1 matches at 7 bases. V dropped 5 bases and J dropped 4; count of bases not matched to a gene: 8. Germline V CDR1 and CDR2: SGHTS, YDEGEE. The CDR3 sequence is 15 residues long. The CDR3 bases are TGTGCCAGCAGTCACAGGGGTTGGGGTAATGAAAAACTGTTTTTT. Protein: CASSHRGWGNEKLFF.

DNA for the CDR3: TGTGCCAGCAGCCCACCATGGGGACTAGCGGGGGGGCGTACCTACGAGCAGTACTTC. This codes for CASSPPWGLAGGRTYEQYF. The chain links TRBV4-2 to TRBJ2-7, with TRBD2 matching over 16 bases. Germline V gene data show CDR1 as LGHNA and CDR2 as YNFKEQ. The CDR3 has 19 residues. V gave up 4 bases and J gave up 2 bases; unmatched junction bases: 11.

V usage is TRBV7-9 and J usage is TRBJ1-1, with D possibly matching TRBD1 (5 bases). Germline assignment: CDR1 SEHNR and CDR2 FQNEAQ (reference sequence). The V end was cut by 5 bases, the J end by 4 bases, with 20 bases between. CDR3 length: 16 amino acids. The CDR3 DNA reads TGTGCCAGCAGCGCGTTGGACATCCTAACGGGCACTGAAGCTTTCTTT. It specifies CASSALDILTGTEAFF.

The rearrangement uses TRBV7-8 and TRBJ2-3; possible D gene TRBD1, 6 bases. The germline V and J ends were trimmed by 1 base and 14 bases, with 13 bases remaining between them. The CDR3 consists of 12 residues. CDR1 SGHVS and CDR2 FQNEAQ come from the germline V gene. For the CDR3, the DNA is TGTGCCAGCAGCTTAGGTCTGGGGACACGGTATTTT. It codes for CASSLGLGTRYF.

The chain carries TRBV14 and TRBJ2-3; possible D gene TRBD2, 5 bases. Between the trimmed V and J ends, which lost 0 bases and 1 base, there was a span of 14 bases. Germline CDR1 reads SGHDN; CDR2 reads FVKESK. The CDR3 consists of 17 residues. CDR3 DNA: TGTGCCAGCAGCCAAGATTGGCGGAGTAGCGGCACAGATACGCAGTATTTT. Amino acid sequence: CASSQDWRSSGTDTQYF.

V gene TRBV28 combines with J gene TRBJ1-6; 7 positions match TRBD1. V trimming: 9 bases; J trimming: 7 bases; junction bases outside the gene matches: 9. Germline CDR1 is MDHEN and CDR2 is SYDVKM. This CDR3 is built from 14 residues. As DNA, the CDR3 is TGTGCCAGTCACGCTTGGGACAGCAATTCACCCCTCCACTTT. As protein: CASHAWDSNSPLHF.

J is TRBJ2-1 and V is TRBV28, with 7 nucleotides matching TRBD1. The CDR3 has 15 amino acids. The germline V gene has CDR1 MDHEN and CDR2 SYDVKM. With V trimmed by 8 bases and J by 6 bases, 13 bases remained unmatched. This chain's CDR3 is CASLDGTAPPNEQFF. The CDR3 nucleotides are TGTGCCAGCCTAGACGGGACAGCGCCTCCCAATGAGCAGTTCTTC.

CDR3 amino acids: CSVESRGGVTDTQYF. CDR3 bases: TGCAGCGTTGAATCCCGCGGGGGGGTCACAGATACGCAGTATTTT. V usage is TRBV29-1 and J usage is TRBJ2-3; the match to TRBD2 covers 9 bases. The CDR3 sequence is 15 residues long. Unmatched junction bases numbered 5, after V lost 2 bases and J lost 2 bases. Germline V gene sequence: CDR1 SQVTM, CDR2 ANQGSEA.